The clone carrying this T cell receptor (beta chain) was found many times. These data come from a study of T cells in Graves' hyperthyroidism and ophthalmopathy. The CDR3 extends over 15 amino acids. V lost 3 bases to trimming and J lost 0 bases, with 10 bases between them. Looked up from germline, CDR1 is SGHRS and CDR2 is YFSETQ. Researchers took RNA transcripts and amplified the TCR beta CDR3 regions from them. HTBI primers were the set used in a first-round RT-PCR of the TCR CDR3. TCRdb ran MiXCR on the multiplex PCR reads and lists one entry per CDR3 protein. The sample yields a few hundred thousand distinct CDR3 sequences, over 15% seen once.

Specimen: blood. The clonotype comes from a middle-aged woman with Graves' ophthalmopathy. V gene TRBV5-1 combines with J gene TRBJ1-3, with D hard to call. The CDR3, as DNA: TGCGCCAGCAGCTCAGCGGTAAACTCTGGAAACACCATATATTTT. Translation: CASSSAVNSGNTIYF.